One and the same sample provided the 4 T cell receptor beta chains below, sequenced in a study of breast tumors, draining lymph nodes, adjacent tissues. Breast cancer patients provided tissue from their axillary draining lymph nodes. In TCRdb, the multiplex PCR reads were re-called with MiXCR into one record per CDR3 protein. Here the sample spans 120,000 or so distinct CDR3 sequences, less than 20% being singletons. Sequencing used axillary lymph node tissue. The source is a female donor with breast cancer. Some clones in this sample may be carry-over from other donors' samples.

Concerning this clonotype: A read error is possible here, since a much larger clone lies one base away. This chain uses TRBV5-5 with TRBJ1-5; D ambiguous. The length of the CDR3 is 16 residues. Germline V gene sequence: CDR1 SGHKS, CDR2 YYEKEE (reference sequence). This chain's CDR3 is CASGLISGYSNQPQHF. DNA for the CDR3: TGTGCCAGCGGCTTGATTTCGGGGTATAGCAATCAGCCCCAGCATTTT. Using reference TRBV5-5 and TRBJ1-5 for the parts outside the CDR3, the full variable domain is DAGVTQSPTHLIKTRGQQVTLRCSPISGHKSVSWYQQVLGQGPQFIFQYYEKEERGRGNFPDRFSARQFPNYSSELNVNALLLGDSALYLCASGLISGYSNQPQHFGDGTRLSIL.

This clonotype was detected ten times or more. The chain links TRBV2 to TRBJ1-3; D remains ambiguous. The germline V and J ends were trimmed by 3 bases and 4 bases, with 10 bases remaining between them. Germline V CDR1 and CDR2: SNHLY, FYNNEI. The CDR3 consists of 14 residues. CDR3 bases: TGTGCCAGCAGTGAGGCGGTCTTCGGAAACACCATATATTTT. It specifies CASSEAVFGNTIYF.

This clonotype was seen repeatedly, ten times or more. J is TRBJ1-6 and V is TRBV5-1, with D hard to call. CDR1 is SGHRS, CDR2 YFSETQ, per germline. Trimming took 2 bases from V and 5 from J, leaving 14 bases between them. There are 16 residues in the CDR3. CDR3 DNA: TGCGCCAGCAGCTTTTCCCGGCCGGCGGATAATTCACCCCTCCACTTT. Its protein product is CASSFSRPADNSPLHF.

Ten or more counts support this clonotype. The chain employs TRBV6-5 and TRBJ2-1, with 13 bases lining up with TRBD2. Germline CDR1 and CDR2: MNHEY and SVGAGI. There are 18 residues in the CDR3. J lost 4 bases, V lost 0 bases, and 6 bases had no gene match. The CDR3 DNA sequence: TGTGCCAGCAGTTACTCGTTGGGACTAGCGGGAACATACAATGAGCAGTTCTTC. It specifies CASSYSLGLAGTYNEQFF.